The 8 T cell receptor beta chains given below trace back to one sample, sequenced in a study of CD8+ T cells in alopecia areata. Described treatment: oral pan-JAK inhibitor, 5-10 mg twice daily. cDNA prepared by RNA extraction and subsequent reverse transcription served as the template for sequencing. Measured with immunoSEQ multiplex PCR; TCRdb has only the in-frame clones, and not every one. Here the sample spans 200,000 to 250,000 clones, just over 65% being singletons. The sequencing here drew on CD4+ T cells sorted from blood, taken around week 46, from a patient treated with tofacitinib. These receptors all stem from a human donor with alopecia areata.

V is TRBV4-3 and J is TRBJ2-1; 9 nucleotides match TRBD2. V was clipped by 3 bases and J by 5 bases; unmatched bases: 8. The CDR3 has 16 amino acids. The germline CDR1 and CDR2 sequences are LGHNA and YSLEER. CDR3 sequence reads: CASSHRGGGANNEQFF. The DNA for the CDR3 is TGCGCCAGCAGCCATAGAGGCGGGGGGGCGAACAATGAGCAGTTCTTC.

This clone has just a few counts. The chain couples TRBV7-2 to TRBJ2-3, with D perhaps given as TRBD1 or TRBD2 (5 bases each). This CDR3 has 14 amino acids. Deletions cut 5 bases from V and 3 bases from J, with 12 bases between. Germline CDR1 SGHTA, CDR2 FQGNSA. In DNA form, the CDR3 reads TGTGCCAGCAGCCGGGACCCCCGTACAGATACGCAGTATTTT. It translates to CASSRDPRTDTQYF. Combining the CDR3 with reference TRBV7-2 and TRBJ2-3 gives the whole variable domain GAGVSQSPSNKVTEKGKDVELRCDPISGHTALYWYRQSLGQGLEFLIYFQGNSAPDKSGLPSDRFSAERTGGSVSTLTIQRTQQEDSAVYLCASSRDPRTDTQYFGPGTRLTVL.

This chain uses TRBV25-1 with TRBJ2-3; D is unclear. The V gene lost 2 bases and the J gene lost 6 bases, with 9 bases spanning the gap. The CDR3 runs to 13 residues. CDR1 is MGHDK and CDR2 is SYGVNS in the germline V gene. The CDR3 sequence is CASSEVREDTQYF. The DNA of the CDR3 is TGTGCCAGCAGTGAAGTCCGAGAGGATACGCAGTATTTT.

V is TRBV14 and J is TRBJ2-7, with D uncertain. Germline assignment: CDR1 SGHDN and CDR2 FVKESK. V was trimmed by 1 base and J by 12 bases, leaving 13 bases between them. The CDR3 runs to 12 residues. The CDR3, as DNA: TGTGCCAGCAGCCAAGGAGGCTATCGCAGGTACTTC. Translating gives CASSQGGYRRYF.

There are a few counts of this clone. The V call is TRBV28, the J call TRBJ2-1; no reliable D call. This CDR3 is built from 14 residues. The V and J ends lost 3 bases and 2 bases respectively, with 8 bases between them. The V gene's germline CDR1 is MDHEN and CDR2 SYDVKM. In DNA, the CDR3 is TGTGCCAGCAGTTTGAGTGCGGCCTACAATGAGCAGTTCTTC. It specifies CASSLSAAYNEQFF.

This chain links TRBV7-2 with TRBJ2-3; D assignment may be TRBD1 or TRBD2 (7 bases each). From germline, CDR1 is SGHTA and CDR2 FQGNSA. The V and J ends lost 5 bases and 3 bases respectively, with 18 bases between them. The length of the CDR3 is 16 residues. DNA of the CDR3: TGTGCCAGCAGCCCAAAACAGGGGAGGGTGACAGATACGCAGTATTTT. Translation: CASSPKQGRVTDTQYF.

This chain uses TRBV4-3 with TRBJ1-2, with D perhaps matching TRBD1 (6 bases). The CDR3 extends over 17 amino acids. Germline loops: CDR1 LGHNA, CDR2 YSLEER. Between the trimmed V and J ends, which lost 0 bases and 1 base, there was a span of 15 bases. CDR3 in amino acids: CASSQDARRTDNYGYTF. The CDR3 DNA is TGCGCCAGCAGCCAAGACGCGCGGAGGACAGATAACTATGGCTACACCTTC.

The chain links TRBV29-1 to TRBJ2-7; unclear D gene. Germline values: CDR1 SQVTM, CDR2 ANQGSEA. CDR3 length: 12 amino acids. Trimming removed 4 bases from V and 2 bases from J, with 9 bases in between. CDR3 nucleotides: TGCAGCGTTGGGTACACCGCCTACGAGCAGTACTTC. This gives the protein CSVGYTAYEQYF.